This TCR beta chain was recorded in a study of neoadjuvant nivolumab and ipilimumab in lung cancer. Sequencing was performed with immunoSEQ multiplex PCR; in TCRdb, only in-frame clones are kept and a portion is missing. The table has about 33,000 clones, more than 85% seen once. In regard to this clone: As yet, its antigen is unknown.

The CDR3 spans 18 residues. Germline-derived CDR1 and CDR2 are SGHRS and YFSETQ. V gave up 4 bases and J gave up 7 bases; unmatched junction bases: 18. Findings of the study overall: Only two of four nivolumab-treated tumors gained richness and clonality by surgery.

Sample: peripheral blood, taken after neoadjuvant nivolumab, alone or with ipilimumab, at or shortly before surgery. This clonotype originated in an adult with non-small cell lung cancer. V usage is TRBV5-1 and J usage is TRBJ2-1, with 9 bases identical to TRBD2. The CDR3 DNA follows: TGCGCCAGCAGCCCCAGGGGGGGAGTAGCGGGAGTAGGAAATGAGCAGTTCTTC. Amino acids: CASSPRGGVAGVGNEQFF.